The 27 T cell receptor beta chains presented below share a single source sample, sequenced in a study of cytomegalovirus exposure and HLA in healthy donors. PCR amplification relied on 60 Vbeta primers (plus 13 Jbeta primers). Measured with immunoSEQ multiplex PCR; TCRdb has only the in-frame clones, and not every one. The sample contains over 65,000 clones, over 70% of which appear only once. Sequenced sample: PBMCs. These receptor sequences come from a man between 60 and 75 years old in good health and CMV-seropositive.

The chain combines TRBV10-1 with TRBJ2-1, with D possibly matching TRBD1 (5 bases). The CDR3 has 14 residues. Germline-derived CDR1 and CDR2 are WNHNN and SYGVQD (reference sequence). The V and J ends lost 7 bases and 0 bases respectively, with 10 bases between them. DNA for the CDR3: TGCGCCAGCAAGGGGAAAACCTCCTACAATGAGCAGTTCTTC. Its protein is CASKGKTSYNEQFF.

The V gene is TRBV27, the J gene TRBJ1-5; D gene unclear. Germline loops: CDR1 MNHEY, CDR2 SMNVEV (reference sequence). V lost 2 bases and J lost 3, with 8 bases in between. The CDR3 extends over 14 amino acids. CDR3 residues: CASSLPGINQPQHF. The CDR3 coding sequence is TGTGCCAGCAGTTTACCGGGGATCAATCAGCCCCAGCATTTT.

The chain links TRBV6-5 to TRBJ2-2; D is uncertain. Germline assignment: CDR1 MNHEY and CDR2 SVGAGI. The CDR3 extends over 15 amino acids. V shed 2 bases and J shed 0 bases, with 7 bases lying between them. CDR3 loop: CASSYRRTNTGELFF. Written as DNA, the CDR3 is TGTGCCAGCAGTTACAGGCGGACGAACACCGGGGAGCTGTTTTTT.

This chain uses TRBV7-2 with TRBJ2-1, with TRBD2 matching over 15 bases. Germline V CDR1 and CDR2: SGHTA, FQGNSA. J was trimmed by 5 bases and V by 1 base; bases with no gene match: 3. This CDR3 contains 17 residues. The CDR3 DNA follows: TGTGCCAGCAGCTTAGTAGGGACTAGCGGGGGGAACAATGAGCAGTTCTTC. Translated, it gives CASSLVGTSGGNNEQFF.

The rearrangement uses TRBV28 and TRBJ2-3; D gene uncertain. The ends were cut back, 3 bases at V and 2 bases at J, with 9 bases in the middle. This CDR3 is built from 14 residues. Germline CDR1 MDHEN, CDR2 SYDVKM. CDR3 in DNA: TGTGCCAGCAGTTTTGCCACCTACACAGATACGCAGTATTTT. It translates to CASSFATYTDTQYF. The full variable domain, with the rest looked up from reference TRBV28 and TRBJ2-3, is DVKVTQSSRYLVKRTGEKVFLECVQDMDHENMFWYRQDPGLGLRLIYFSYDVKMKEKGDIPEGYSVSREKKERFSLILESASTNQTSMYLCASSFATYTDTQYFGPGTRLTVL.

This clone showed up just a few times. The chain links TRBV7-8 to TRBJ2-5; TRBD2 is a possible D gene (6 bases). The V end was cut by 10 bases, the J end by 4 bases, with 19 bases between. Germline CDR1 reads SGHVS; CDR2 reads FQNEAQ. The CDR3 has 14 amino acids. The CDR3 reads CATPDGGNIETQYF. CDR3 sequence (DNA): TGTGCCACCCCCGATGGGGGGAACATAGAGACCCAGTACTTC.

There are a few counts of this clone. The chain joins TRBV7-6 to TRBJ1-1, with D perhaps matching TRBD1 (5 bases). This CDR3 has 15 residues. Germline V gene data show CDR1 as SGHVS and CDR2 as FNYEAQ. The ends were cut back, 2 bases at V and 3 bases at J, with 13 bases in the middle. The CDR3 spells CASSLLGGADTEAFF. Written as DNA, the CDR3 is TGTGCCAGCAGCTTATTGGGAGGGGCGGACACTGAAGCTTTCTTT.

This chain uses TRBV2 with TRBJ2-3, with a weak D call TRBD2 (5 bases). The CDR3 length is 15 residues. Trimming left V 0 bases short and J 2 bases short, with 9 bases between. Germline CDR1 SNHLY, CDR2 FYNNEI. The CDR3 sequence: CASSEASAVTDTQYF. CDR3 coding DNA: TGTGCCAGCAGTGAAGCTAGCGCAGTCACAGATACGCAGTATTTT.

This rearrangement joins TRBV7-9 to TRBJ2-5; 15 bases line up with TRBD2. Per the germline V gene, CDR1 is SEHNR and CDR2 is FQNEAQ (reference sequence). The junction had 11 bases not matched to a gene; V was cut back by 5 bases and J by 4 bases. The CDR3 runs 18 residues. The chain's CDR3 is CASSPSGLAGGPIETQYF. The CDR3 bases are TGTGCCAGCAGCCCATCCGGACTAGCGGGAGGGCCGATAGAGACCCAGTACTTC.

This clone was counted only a few times. This chain connects TRBV5-4 to TRBJ2-7; D possibly corresponds to TRBD1 (5 bases). The CDR3 has 14 residues. Per the germline V gene, CDR1 is SGHNT and CDR2 is YYREEE (reference sequence). Trimming removed 0 bases at V and 2 bases at J, with 9 bases between. DNA of the CDR3: TGTGCCAGCAGCTTGGGCAGGGTTCCCTACGAGCAGTACTTC. It is translated as CASSLGRVPYEQYF.

A note on this clone: Other DNA variants within this sample encode the same CDR3. The rearrangement links TRBV6-1 to TRBJ1-5; TRBD1 matches at 9 bases. The CDR3 has 20 residues. In germline, CDR1 is MNHNS, CDR2 SASEGT. J lost 0 bases, V lost 1 base, and 13 bases had no gene match. CDR3 nucleotides: TGTGCCAGCAGTGAAGTCGCCGGGACAGGGCGACTTTATAGCAATCAGCCCCAGCATTTT. It is translated as CASSEVAGTGRLYSNQPQHF.

As for this clone: At the DNA level, this CDR3 is encoded by other sequences in the same sample as well. V gene TRBV6-1 combines with J gene TRBJ1-1; no definite D call. V was shortened by 3 bases and J by 1 base, with 9 bases between the two germline ends. The CDR3 consists of 14 residues. Germline V gives CDR1 MNHNS, CDR2 SASEGT. CDR3: CASSEGGANTEAFF. The CDR3 nucleotides are TGTGCCAGCAGTGAGGGTGGAGCGAACACTGAAGCTTTCTTT.

The chain joins TRBV28 to TRBJ2-1, with a tentative D call TRBD1 (6 bases). The germline V gene has CDR1 MDHEN and CDR2 SYDVKM. Trimming removed 6 bases at V and 6 bases at J, with 18 bases between. The length of the CDR3 is 15 residues. CDR3 nucleotide sequence: TGTGCCAGCAGCCCGACGGGACATAGGGCCAATGAGCAGTTCTTC. Its protein product is CASSPTGHRANEQFF.

CDR3 DNA sequence: TGTGCCAGCAGTTTGAACAGCAACTATGGCTACACCTTC. This gives the protein CASSLNSNYGYTF. The rearrangement joins TRBV13 to TRBJ1-2; D is uncertain. The CDR3 extends over 13 amino acids. Germline V gene data show CDR1 as PRHDT and CDR2 as FYEKMQ (reference sequence). The V and J ends lost 6 bases and 2 bases respectively, with 10 bases between them.

This clone was counted only a few times. V gene TRBV29-1 combines with J gene TRBJ2-7; a weak D match, TRBD2 (6 bases). This CDR3 has 16 amino acids. V lost 1 base to trimming and J lost 4 bases, with 20 bases between them. Germline CDR1 and CDR2: SQVTM and ANQGSEA. The CDR3 region has the DNA TGCAGCGTTGAAGTGTGGGGCGGGGCCCAAGGTTACGAGCAGTACTTC. It translates to CSVEVWGGAQGYEQYF.

V and J are TRBV6-5 and TRBJ2-5; D is possibly TRBD2 (6 bases). The germline V gene has CDR1 MNHEY and CDR2 SVGAGI. The V end lost 3 bases, the J end lost 0 bases, and 11 bases lay between the germline ends. The CDR3 is made up of 15 amino acids. CDR3 region: CASSYLGGDQETQYF. The DNA for the CDR3 is TGTGCCAGCAGTTATCTCGGGGGAGACCAAGAGACCCAGTACTTC.

The chain links TRBV27 to TRBJ2-7, with D possibly being TRBD1 (6 bases). The V and J ends lost 6 bases and 4 bases respectively, with 19 bases between them. Germline values: CDR1 MNHEY, CDR2 SMNVEV (reference sequence). This CDR3 is built from 15 residues. CDR3 amino acids: CASSTGSYAQYEQYF. The CDR3 DNA follows: TGTGCCAGCAGCACAGGGTCATACGCCCAATACGAGCAGTACTTC.

The J gene is TRBJ2-2, the V gene TRBV4-2, with D possibly TRBD1 on 7 matching bases. The CDR3 runs to 17 residues. Germline V CDR1 and CDR2: LGHNA, YNFKEQ. V dropped 0 bases and J dropped 4 bases, with 15 bases sitting between them. CDR3: CASSQDRGTAPTGELFF. Here the CDR3 DNA reads TGTGCCAGCAGCCAAGACAGGGGGACTGCCCCCACCGGGGAGCTGTTTTTT.

V is TRBV10-2 and J is TRBJ2-3, with 9 bases matching TRBD2. V shed 6 bases and J 5 bases; nucleotides not matched to a gene: 9. Germline V lookup: CDR1 WSHSY, CDR2 SAAADI. This CDR3 has 15 amino acids. CDR3 DNA: TGCGCCAGCAGCCCCGGGACTAGCATCCGAGATACGCAGTATTTT. Protein product: CASSPGTSIRDTQYF.

This clone has more than one count but fewer than ten. The chain carries TRBV7-2 and TRBJ2-1; D call uncertain. The germline gives CDR1 SGHTA, CDR2 FQGNSA. V was shortened by 4 bases and J by 5 bases, with 9 bases between the two germline ends. This CDR3 comprises 13 residues. The CDR3 loop is CASSSYLDNEQFF. The DNA for the CDR3 is TGTGCCAGCAGCTCCTACCTCGACAATGAGCAGTTCTTC.

In the case of this clone: Mismatch with germline at one junction end may stem from a read error. The sample holds other DNA sequences that translate to the same CDR3. This chain connects TRBV7-2 to TRBJ2-3; 9 bases align to TRBD2. Germline-derived CDR1 and CDR2 are SGHTA and FQGNSA. The CDR3 loop spans 15 amino acids. The CDR3 DNA reads TGTGCCAGCAGCTATAGCGGGACTAGCACAGATACACAGTATTTT. Protein sequence: CASSYSGTSTDTQYF.

CDR3 coding DNA: TGTGCCTCCGCGGCCGGATACTACGAGCAGTACTTC. Protein sequence: CASAAGYYEQYF. The chain joins TRBV6-1 to TRBJ2-7; D uncertain. With 11 bases removed from V and 3 bases from J, the gap between germline ends came to 14 bases. Germline-derived CDR1 and CDR2 are MNHNS and SASEGT. There are 12 residues in the CDR3.

This clone has only one observation. The V and J genes are TRBV10-2 and TRBJ2-3; no reliable D call. Trimming left V 8 bases short and J 2 bases short, with 11 bases between. This CDR3 spans 13 amino acids. Germline V gives CDR1 WSHSY, CDR2 SAAADI. This chain's CDR3 is CASRGRNTDTQYF. The CDR3 DNA reads as TGCGCCAGCCGAGGCAGAAACACAGATACGCAGTATTTT.

The rearrangement uses TRBV5-1 and TRBJ1-2; the match to TRBD1 covers 7 bases. Germline V gene sequence: CDR1 SGHRS, CDR2 YFSETQ. CDR3 size: 12 residues. The V and J ends lost 4 bases and 6 bases, in that order; junction bases with no gene match: 3. The CDR3 nucleotides read TGCGCCAGCAGCGTAGACAGGGATGGCTACACCTTC. It translates to CASSVDRDGYTF.

The CDR3 bases are TGTGCCACCAGCAGAGAGCGGACTAGCGGGGATGTGGATACGCAGTATTTT. It yields the protein CATSRERTSGDVDTQYF. V is TRBV15 and J is TRBJ2-3, with 12 bases identical to TRBD2. Per the germline V gene, CDR1 is LNHNV and CDR2 is YYDKDF (reference sequence). The CDR3 has 17 amino acids. Trimming at V came to 0 bases and at J to 6 bases, leaving 7 bases not matched to a gene.

The chain combines TRBV6-6 with TRBJ2-3; D perhaps matches TRBD1 (6 bases). Per germline, CDR1 MNHNY and CDR2 SVGAGI (reference sequence). With 6 bases removed from V and 3 bases from J, the gap between germline ends came to 13 bases. The CDR3 covers 14 residues. The chain's CDR3 is CASRQQGQTDTQYF. Written as DNA, the CDR3 is TGTGCCAGCAGGCAACAGGGCCAGACAGATACGCAGTATTTT.

The chain carries TRBV5-6 and TRBJ1-2, with TRBD1 as a possible D gene (5 bases). The CDR3 is 13 amino acids. The germline V gene encodes CDR1 SGHDT and CDR2 YYEEEE. Trimming removed 4 bases at V and 6 bases at J, with 13 bases between. CDR3 nucleotide sequence: TGTGCCAGCAGCCCGGGACTGCCGCATGGCTACACCTTC. This codes for CASSPGLPHGYTF.